The 9 T cell receptor beta chains below were found in one sample sequenced in a study of blood T cell repertoires in COVID-19. Repertoires were generated with immunoSEQ multiplex PCR, while TCRdb's copy carries only in-frame clones and drops some. The sample consists of 150,000 to 170,000 clones, roughly nine tenths of them appearing once. Material: peripheral blood. Source of these receptors: a man aged 50 to 59 with acute or convalescent COVID-19.

This rearrangement joins TRBV6-2 or TRBV6-3 to TRBJ2-1; tentatively, D is TRBD2 (5 bases). The V and J ends lost 0 bases and 8 bases respectively, with 20 bases between them. This CDR3 spans 17 amino acids. From germline, CDR1 is MNHEY and CDR2 SVGEGT. The CDR3 here is CASSYSFETTLDYEQFF. As DNA, the CDR3 is TGTGCCAGCAGTTACTCGTTCGAGACCACATTGGACTATGAGCAGTTCTTC.

This rearrangement joins TRBV7-8 to TRBJ1-2; TRBD1 is a possible D gene (6 bases). V was shortened by 1 base and J by 4 bases, with 10 bases between the two germline ends. CDR1 and CDR2 (germline): SGHVS, FQNEAQ. The CDR3 runs 14 residues. The CDR3 protein is CASSLELGGYGYTF. As DNA, the CDR3 is TGTGCCAGCAGCTTAGAGCTAGGGGGCTATGGCTACACCTTC.

The chain carries TRBV19 and TRBJ2-3; TRBD2 aligns across 7 bases. Germline CDR1 LNHDA, CDR2 SQIVND (reference sequence). CDR3 length: 16 residues. V lost 5 bases and J lost 4; bases outside the gene matches: 12. CDR3 in amino acids: CASSRGDPPAADTQYF. The CDR3 DNA reads as TGTGCCAGTAGTCGGGGGGACCCCCCGGCTGCAGATACGCAGTATTTT.

The chain joins TRBV4-1 to TRBJ2-1, with 10 bases identical to TRBD2. This CDR3 has 16 residues. Germline CDR1 reads MGHRA; CDR2 reads YSYEKL. V lost 5 bases, J lost 2 bases, and 6 bases stayed unmatched. This CDR3 reads CASSSEGLAPYNEQFF. Written as DNA, the CDR3 is TGCGCCAGCAGCTCGGAGGGACTAGCGCCCTACAATGAGCAGTTCTTC.

Worth noting for this clone: Distinct nucleotide sequences in the sample also encode this CDR3. The chain carries TRBV7-9 and TRBJ1-4; TRBD1 might be the D (6 bases). This CDR3 has 15 amino acids. Germline CDR1 and CDR2: SEHNR and FQNEAQ (reference sequence). V lost 1 base, J lost 5 bases, and 11 bases lay in between. The CDR3 spells CASSLGAGANEKLFF. CDR3 bases: TGTGCCAGCAGCTTAGGGGCAGGGGCGAATGAAAAACTGTTTTTT.

This chain connects TRBV27 to TRBJ1-5; D is undetermined. V gave up 3 bases and J gave up 0 bases, with 9 bases separating them. The CDR3 totals 15 residues. Per the germline V gene, CDR1 is MNHEY and CDR2 is SMNVEV (reference sequence). The CDR3 bases are TGTGCCAGCAGTTTGTCCAGAAATAGCAATCAGCCCCAGCATTTT. Translated, it gives CASSLSRNSNQPQHF.

This clone was picked up one time. This rearrangement joins TRBV7-2 to TRBJ2-5; possibly TRBD2 for D (7 bases). Between the trimmed V and J ends, which lost 3 bases and 7 bases, there was a span of 18 bases. Germline lookup yields CDR1 SGHTA and CDR2 FQGNSA. The CDR3 runs to 15 residues. CDR3 bases: TGTGCCAGCAGCTTTGGGGGGGCCCATTTTGGGACCCAGTACTTC. Protein: CASSFGGAHFGTQYF.

This chain joins TRBV27 and TRBJ1-4, with D possibly being TRBD1 (5 bases). The CDR3 has 13 amino acids. Germline V lookup: CDR1 MNHEY, CDR2 SMNVEV (reference sequence). The V and J ends lost 4 bases and 11 bases respectively, with 14 bases between them. This CDR3 is CASSSGTVGKLFF. The CDR3, as DNA: TGTGCCAGCAGTTCCGGGACTGTTGGGAAACTGTTTTTT.

V usage is TRBV6-5 and J usage is TRBJ2-1; D possibly corresponds to TRBD1 (6 bases). Germline CDR1 reads MNHEY; CDR2 reads SVGAGI. Trimming took off 4 bases at V and 1 base at J, with 11 bases between the two ends. The CDR3 sequence is 15 residues long. CDR3 in amino acids: CASSSDRMSYNEQFF. The CDR3 DNA sequence: TGTGCCAGCAGTTCAGACAGGATGTCCTACAATGAGCAGTTCTTC.